Below, one T cell receptor (beta chain) is given with its context. The data belong to a study of beta chain features in type 1 diabetes. As every portion of the isolated RNA was reverse transcribed, the sequencing read expressed TCRB transcripts. TCRdb keeps only in-frame clones here, not all; method: immunoSEQ multiplex PCR. The sample has fewer than 250,000 clones; roughly 15% are singletons. This receptor was obtained from a woman in her forties in good health. Sequenced sample: naive CD4+ T cells from blood.

The CDR3 DNA sequence: TGCGCCAGCAGCCCCGGAACGCCCCGGGCAGATACGCAGTATTTT. Residues: CASSPGTPRADTQYF. V usage is TRBV5-1 and J usage is TRBJ2-3; no reliable D call. Germline V gene lookup returns CDR1 SGHRS and CDR2 YFSETQ. Trimming left V 4 bases short and J 4 bases short, with 16 bases between. This CDR3 comprises 15 residues.